One and the same sample provided the 10 T cell receptor beta chains below, sequenced in a study of T cells in Graves' hyperthyroidism and ophthalmopathy. There were TCR beta CDR3 regions amplified from RNA transcripts. HTBI primers were the set used in a first-round RT-PCR of the TCR CDR3. TCRdb reprocessed the multiplex PCR reads via MiXCR and lists one record per CDR3 protein. Here the sample spans about 380,000 distinct CDR3 sequences, roughly 12% being singletons. What was sequenced was blood. These receptors were collected from a man aged 25-45 years with Graves' hyperthyroidism that later progressed to Graves' ophthalmopathy.

V and J are TRBV12-3 or TRBV12-4 and TRBJ1-6, with D tentatively TRBD1 (5 bases). Trimming removed 7 bases from V and 16 bases from J, with 17 bases in between. This CDR3 has 12 residues. The DNA for the CDR3 is TGTGCCAGCAACAACGACGAGGGGTATCTCCACTTT. This codes for CASNNDEGYLHF.

This clonotype was observed at least ten times. The chain employs TRBV28 and TRBJ2-7; TRBD2 aligns across 10 bases. This CDR3 contains 15 residues. V shed 2 bases and J 10 bases; nucleotides not matched to a gene: 11. The germline V gene has CDR1 MDHEN and CDR2 SYDVKM. For the CDR3, the DNA is TGTGCCAGCAGTTTAGGGCTAGCGGGGGCTCTACGTCAGTACTTC. Its protein is CASSLGLAGALRQYF.

On this clonotype: Compared with germline, one end of the junction differs, possibly owing to a read error. V is TRBV24-1 and J is TRBJ2-5; unclear D gene. The CDR3 extends over 11 amino acids. Germline assignment: CDR1 KGHDR and CDR2 SFDVKD. The CDR3 DNA is TGTGCCACCAGTGGGTCCGAGACCCCGTACTTC. This sequence encodes CATSGSETPYF.

This clonotype was detected ten times or more. The rearrangement uses TRBV11-2 and TRBJ2-7; TRBD2 is a possible D gene (5 bases). Germline V gives CDR1 SGHAT, CDR2 FQNNGV. The CDR3 covers 14 residues. The V gene lost 5 bases and the J gene lost 4 bases, with 15 bases spanning the gap. The CDR3 bases are TGTGCCAGCAGCCGAGGGAGTTTTGTATACGAGCAGTACTTC. Its translation is CASSRGSFVYEQYF.

The chain couples TRBV10-3 to TRBJ1-2; 10 bases agree with TRBD1. This CDR3 contains 13 residues. V was clipped by 6 bases and J by 6 bases; unmatched bases: 4. Germline CDR1 reads ENHRY; CDR2 reads SYGVKD. As DNA, the CDR3 is TGTGCCATCAGACCGGACAGGGGGGATGGCTACACCTTC. Translated, it gives CAIRPDRGDGYTF.

Many counts were recorded for this clonotype. The chain is built from TRBV7-9 and TRBJ1-6; D might be TRBD1 (6 bases). The CDR3 has 13 residues. V gave up 4 bases and J gave up 10 bases, with 11 bases separating them. Per germline, CDR1 SEHNR and CDR2 FQNEAQ (reference sequence). CDR3 loop: CASSSRTDSPLHF. The CDR3 region has the DNA TGTGCCAGCAGCTCACGGACAGACTCACCCCTCCACTTT. The variable domain in full, completed from reference TRBV7-9 and TRBJ1-6, reads DTGVSQNPRHKITKRGQNVTFRCDPISEHNRLYWYRQTLGQGPEFLTYFQNEAQLEKSRLLSDRFSAERPKGSFSTLEIQRTEQGDSAMYLCASSSRTDSPLHFGNGTRLTVT.

This clonotype has ten or more counts. This chain connects TRBV29-1 to TRBJ2-1; 10 bases fit TRBD2. Germline trimming cut 0 bases from V and 11 bases from J; bases unmatched to any gene: 13. In germline, CDR1 is SQVTM, CDR2 ANQGSEA. The CDR3 totals 16 residues. Here the CDR3 DNA reads TGCAGCGTTGAAGATTGGCCTAGCGGGGGTCAAGCTCAGCAGTTCTTC. This codes for CSVEDWPSGGQAQQFF.

This clonotype was observed a handful of times. V and J are TRBV6-1 and TRBJ2-4; tentative D call: TRBD2 (5 bases). Trimming took 5 bases from V and 0 from J, leaving 8 bases between them. CDR1 is MNHNS and CDR2 is SASEGT in the germline V gene. This CDR3 is built from 14 residues. CDR3 DNA: TGTGCCAGCAGTCGGACTCTAGCCAAAAACATTCAGTACTTC. It codes for CASSRTLAKNIQYF.

Regarding this clonotype: Possible read error: a much larger clone is one base away. This chain joins TRBV28 and TRBJ2-7; 9 nucleotides agree with TRBD1. Germline CDR1 and CDR2: MDHEN and SYDVKM. There are 15 residues in the CDR3. The CDR3 DNA reads as TGTGCCAGCAGCACCGCCGGGACAGGGCCTAGGGAGCAGCACTTC. This sequence encodes CASSTAGTGPREQHF.

This rearrangement joins TRBV12-3 or TRBV12-4 to TRBJ2-5; D is unresolved. The V end lost 7 bases, the J end lost 2 bases, and 8 bases lay between the germline ends. This CDR3 contains 12 residues. CDR3 DNA: TGTGCCAGCAAGAGGAGTCAAGAGACCCAGTACTTC. Translating gives CASKRSQETQYF.